This is a list of T cell receptor beta chains from one sample in a study of T-cell memory formation after mild COVID-19. TCRdb re-analysed the 5' RACE reads in MiXCR, keeping a single row per CDR3 protein. This table holds some 150,000 distinct CDR3 sequences, about 19% found once. Sequenced material: PBMCs or a T cell subset sorted from them (not recorded which). The receptors here all came from an adult woman who had mild COVID-19 (a few samples of this study predate the infection). Cell type and time point are not known. Each CDR3 is given with its conserved first and last residue. The D gene is left open where the match is weak. Expanded clones get a size class; other rows say once, few or many, or leave the size out.

CATSDLPQSGKTSAEQFF TGTGCCACCAGTGATTTGCCGCAAAGCGGGAAGACTAGCGCTGAGCAGTTCTTC TRBD2 TRBV24-1 few TRBJ2-1
CASSFSGDTDTQYF TGTGCCAGCAGCTTTTCAGGGGACACAGATACGCAGTATTTT . TRBV7-9 . TRBJ2-3
CASSFQPEYGYTF TGTGCCAGCAGTTTTCAGCCCGAATATGGCTACACCTTC . TRBV27 . TRBJ1-2
CASSEGLTTEAFF TGTGCCAGCAGCGAAGGTCTGACCACTGAAGCTTTCTTT . TRBV7-9 . TRBJ1-1
CASSFRPGQTNTEAFF TGCGCCAGCAGCTTCCGGCCTGGACAGACGAACACTGAAGCTTTCTTT . TRBV5-1 few TRBJ1-1
CASSYSGGNNQPQHF TGTGCCAGCAGTTACTCGGGGGGGAACAATCAGCCCCAGCATTTT . TRBV6-2/TRBV6-3 . TRBJ1-5
CASSSSGTGAQPQHF TGTGCCAGCAGTTCTTCCGGGACAGGGGCGCAACCCCAGCATTTT TRBD1 TRBV6-2/TRBV6-3 few TRBJ1-5
CSVAGTSGVEQFF TGCAGCGTTGCCGGGACTAGCGGGGTTGAGCAGTTCTTC TRBD2 TRBV29-1 . TRBJ2-1
CAISEGLAGVGEQFF TGTGCCATCAGTGAGGGACTAGCGGGAGTGGGTGAGCAGTTCTTC TRBD2 TRBV10-3 . TRBJ2-1
CASRDRESTEAFF TGTGCCAGCAGGGACAGGGAATCCACTGAAGCTTTCTTT TRBD1 TRBV12-3/TRBV12-4 . TRBJ1-1
CASSLVAWDYGEQFF TGCGCCAGCAGCTTGGTGGCATGGGATTACGGGGAGCAGTTTTTT . TRBV5-1 . TRBJ2-2
CASSYSRAAVTGELFF TGTGCCAGCAGTTACTCCCGGGCCGCGGTCACCGGGGAGCTGTTTTTT . TRBV6-6 . TRBJ2-2
CASSKGGSMNTEAFF TGTGCCAGCAGCAAAGGTGGCAGCATGAACACTGAAGCTTTCTTT . TRBV21-1 few TRBJ1-1
CASSLGGGRDFQETQYF TGCGCCAGCAGCTTGGGCGGGGGCCGCGATTTCCAAGAGACCCAGTACTTC . TRBV5-1 few TRBJ2-5
CATSRDPNRAYEQYF TGTGCCACCAGCAGAGATCCTAACAGAGCCTACGAGCAGTACTTC . TRBV15 few TRBJ2-7
CAWALPSGTKNEKLFF TGTGCCTGGGCCCTTCCGTCGGGAACCAAAAATGAAAAACTGTTTTTT . TRBV30 . TRBJ1-4
CASSFTTAMNTEAFF TGCGCCAGCAGCTTTACGACAGCCATGAACACTGAAGCTTTCTTT . TRBV5-1 few TRBJ1-1